This passage covers 5 T cell receptor beta chains from one sample sequenced in a study of CD8 T cells in Susac syndrome. The RNA input was about 0.5 to 1 ug, and it was reverse transcribed with random hexamers. Using its own MiXCR run on the immunoSEQ multiplex PCR reads, TCRdb lists one record per CDR3 protein. This repertoire shows more than 150,000 distinct CDR3 sequences, roughly 94% found once; its top ten account for roughly 0.19%. Sequenced sample: CD8+ T cells from PBMCs. These receptors were obtained from a human donor with multiple sclerosis.

The chain employs TRBV7-6 and TRBJ2-7; D call uncertain. V lost 1 base and J lost 2, with 9 bases in between. The CDR3 contains 14 residues. Per the germline V gene, CDR1 is SGHVS and CDR2 is FNYEAQ. In DNA form, the CDR3 reads TGTGCCAGCAGCTTAGAGCACGGAACCTACGAGCAGTACTTC. This encodes CASSLEHGTYEQYF.

This clonotype occurred once. The chain couples TRBV20-1 to TRBJ1-5; TRBD1 aligns across 7 bases. The ends lost 3 bases at V and 1 base at J; junction bases unmatched: 9. Per the germline V gene, CDR1 is DFQATT and CDR2 is SNEGSKA (reference sequence). The CDR3 is 16 residues long. In DNA, the CDR3 is TGCAGTGCTAGGGATCCACAGGGGCCCAGCAATCAGCCCCAGCATTTT. This sequence encodes CSARDPQGPSNQPQHF.

This sequence joins TRBV12-5 and TRBJ2-4; a possible D gene is TRBD1 (6 bases). Germline V lookup: CDR1 LGHNT, CDR2 FRNRAP. The germline V and J ends were trimmed by 7 bases and 1 base, with 14 bases remaining between them. CDR3 size: 15 residues. The CDR3 nucleotides are TGTGCTAGTGCGGAAGGGGGACCTGCCAAAAACATTCAGTACTTC. The encoded protein is CASAEGGPAKNIQYF.

V usage is TRBV7-8 and J usage is TRBJ1-1, with D possibly being TRBD1 (6 bases). Germline V gives CDR1 SGHVS, CDR2 FQNEAQ. Trimming pared 1 base from V and 1 base from J, leaving 13 bases between. This CDR3 region has 16 residues. The CDR3 is CASSLDRDGGNTEAFF. In DNA form, the CDR3 reads TGTGCCAGCAGCTTAGACAGGGACGGGGGGAACACTGAAGCTTTCTTT.

This sequence joins TRBV15 and TRBJ2-7, with D possibly TRBD2 on 5 matching bases. CDR1 and CDR2 (germline): LNHNV, YYDKDF (reference sequence). V lost 6 bases and J 5 bases, leaving 20 bases between the germline ends. This CDR3 contains 15 residues. Here the CDR3 reads CATSLRGSGFNEQYF. The CDR3, as DNA: TGTGCCACCAGTCTACGAGGGAGTGGGTTCAACGAGCAGTACTTC.